Each of the 6 T cell receptor beta chains below was sequenced from the same sample in a study of HIV-infected children after antiretroviral therapy interruption. Treatment described: PENTA 11 planned treatment interruption arm or continuous ART arm. RNA-based 3' RACE libraries used unique molecular identifiers. In TCRdb, the 3' RACE reads were re-called with MiXCR into one record per CDR3 protein. The table shows about 83,000 distinct CDR3 sequences, with approximately 6.9% occurring only once. The sequences come from CD45RA+ CD4+ T cells from PBMCs, pooled from several time points, collected from a donor given antiretroviral therapy, either interrupted or continuous. Described subset: naive CD4+ CD45RA+ CD45RO- T cells. The receptors derive from a pool of human donors with HIV.

This chain joins TRBV5-1 and TRBJ2-1, with TRBD2 matching over 7 bases. After removal of 3 bases from V and 8 bases from J, the junction contained 5 bases not matched to a gene. Germline CDR1 and CDR2: SGHRS and YFSETQ. There are 13 residues in the CDR3. This CDR3 reads CASSSGLLDEQFF. CDR3 nucleotide sequence: TGCGCCAGCAGCTCGGGACTATTAGATGAGCAGTTCTTC.

This clonotype was recorded many times. The genes are TRBV30 and TRBJ1-2; weak D call: TRBD1 (6 bases). Trimming took 2 bases from V and 10 from J, leaving 20 bases between them. Looked up from germline, CDR1 is GTSNPN and CDR2 is SVGIG (reference sequence). The length of the CDR3 is 14 residues. The CDR3: CAWSRDNSNSDYTF. The CDR3 nucleotides read TGTGCCTGGAGTCGGGACAACTCAAACTCCGACTACACCTTC.

Ten or more counts support this clonotype. The chain carries TRBV6-6 and TRBJ1-6; D is possibly TRBD1 (6 bases). This CDR3 region has 14 residues. Trimming left V 4 bases short and J 10 bases short, with 14 bases between. The germline CDR1 and CDR2 sequences are MNHNY and SVGAGI (reference sequence). The CDR3 sequence: CASSLQGRDSPLHF. The DNA of the CDR3 is TGTGCCAGCAGTTTACAGGGCAGGGACTCACCCCTCCACTTT.

This clonotype was detected many times. The V call is TRBV7-3, the J call TRBJ2-7, with 7 nucleotides matching TRBD2. J lost 5 bases, V lost 5 bases, and 3 bases had no gene match. The CDR3 totals 12 residues. The germline V gene encodes CDR1 SGHTA and CDR2 FQGTGA. The CDR3 loop reads CASSPGGDEQYF. Written as DNA, the CDR3 is TGTGCCAGCAGCCCTGGGGGGGACGAGCAGTACTTC.

This clonotype has a count of ten or more. The J gene is TRBJ2-2, the V gene TRBV19; D is ambiguous. CDR3 size: 17 residues. Germline CDR1 is LNHDA and CDR2 is SQIVND (reference sequence). Trimming took off 6 bases at V and 0 bases at J, with 17 bases between the two ends. The CDR3 bases are TGTGCCAGTAGCCGTCGGATAGGCGCGGCGAACACCGGGGAGCTGTTTTTT. Translating gives CASSRRIGAANTGELFF.

CDR3 protein: CASSLAPGVRNEQFF. The CDR3 nucleotides are TGCGCCAGCAGCTTGGCCCCGGGGGTTCGCAATGAGCAGTTCTTC. The chain employs TRBV5-1 and TRBJ2-1, with D possibly being TRBD2 (6 bases). Germline loops: CDR1 SGHRS, CDR2 YFSETQ. Trimming cost V 0 bases and J 6 bases, with 13 bases left between them. The CDR3 is 15 amino acids.